This entry lists 2 T cell receptor beta chains sequenced from one sample in a study of blood T cell repertoires in COVID-19. Some clones are missing from TCRdb's copy, which holds only in-frame ones; the method was immunoSEQ multiplex PCR. The repertoire consists of 35,000 to 50,000 clones, with 75% to 90% occurring once and the leading ten covering roughly 4.5%. The sequencing sample was made of peripheral blood. The receptors come from a man in his sixties with acute or convalescent COVID-19.

The chain carries TRBV6-5 and TRBJ1-4, with no clear D. The V end was cut by 6 bases, the J end by 6 bases, with 8 bases between. Germline V lookup: CDR1 MNHEY, CDR2 SVGAGI. The CDR3 covers 12 residues. The CDR3 coding sequence is TGTGCCAGCAGGGCTAGTTATGAAAAACTGTTTTTT. This encodes CASRASYEKLFF.

V and J are TRBV29-1 and TRBJ1-5; no reliable D call. From germline, CDR1 is SQVTM and CDR2 ANQGSEA. This CDR3 comprises 13 residues. V shed 4 bases and J shed 4 bases, with 11 bases lying between them. DNA for the CDR3: TGCAGCGTTGGTTTACAACCGAATCAGCCCCAGCATTTT. Translation: CSVGLQPNQPQHF.